A single sample is the source of the 8 T cell receptor beta chains below, sequenced in a study of human T cells and chemical hapten exposure. TCRdb redid the calling of the RACE reads with MiXCR, one entry per CDR3 protein. The data show about 60,000 distinct CDR3 sequences, 7.5% to 10% seen once. Time point: patch test 1, 2 weeks after DPC sensitization. Treatment noted: therapeutic diphenylcyclopropenone sensitization with weekly scalp DPC. Sample: whole blood, taken in connection with sensitization to the hapten diphenylcyclopropenone (DPC). These receptors were collected from a woman aged 40 to 50 with alopecia areata. Some clones in this sample may be carry-over from other donors' samples.

This clonotype was observed at least ten times. This chain uses TRBV2 with TRBJ1-2, with a possible D match to TRBD1 (6 bases). The CDR3 length is 14 residues. Germline loops: CDR1 SNHLY, CDR2 FYNNEI. The V gene lost 5 bases and the J gene lost 8 bases, with 18 bases spanning the gap. CDR3 loop: CASSSVRGAMGYTF. The DNA of the CDR3 is TGTGCCAGCAGTAGTGTAAGGGGGGCAATGGGCTACACCTTC.

This chain joins TRBV5-5 and TRBJ2-7, with D maybe TRBD1 (7 bases). Trimming took 4 bases from V and 1 from J, leaving 18 bases between them. CDR1 and CDR2 (germline): SGHKS, YYEKEE (reference sequence). This CDR3 is 16 amino acids long. CDR3 nucleotide sequence: TGTGCCAGCAGCCAAATGCGGGGACAGCGATCCTACGAGCAGTACTTC. Amino acid sequence: CASSQMRGQRSYEQYF.

The chain joins TRBV5-5 to TRBJ2-6, with TRBD1 matching 10 bases. Germline CDR1 is SGHKS and CDR2 is YYEKEE (reference sequence). V shed 3 bases, J shed 2 bases, and the junction held 11 bases outside the gene matches. This CDR3 has 19 residues. CDR3 residues: CASSSKTGTGDPGANVLTF. The CDR3 bases are TGTGCCAGCAGCTCGAAAACCGGGACAGGGGACCCTGGGGCCAACGTCCTGACTTTC.

This clonotype was counted at least ten times. The genes are TRBV20-1 and TRBJ1-4, with D unresolved. CDR3 length equals 13 residues. Trimming shortened V by 2 bases and J by 0 bases, and 4 bases separated the two germline ends. Germline V gives CDR1 DFQATT, CDR2 SNEGSKA (reference sequence). CDR3: CSARQSTNEKLFF. CDR3 nucleotide sequence: TGCAGTGCTAGACAGTCAACTAATGAAAAACTGTTTTTT.

In this sample, this clonotype turned up a few times. The rearrangement uses TRBV12-3 or TRBV12-4 and TRBJ2-2; 10 bases agree with TRBD1. This CDR3 has 15 amino acids. The trim removed 4 bases at V and 6 bases at J, leaving 5 bases unmatched. CDR3 in DNA: TGTGCCAGCAGTTCGACAGGGGGCGCCGCCGGGGAGCTGTTTTTT. Translated: CASSSTGGAAGELFF.

The chain links TRBV9 to TRBJ2-7, with 10 bases lining up with TRBD2. Per germline, CDR1 SGDLS and CDR2 YYNGEE. V shed 0 bases and J 7 bases; nucleotides not matched to a gene: 7. The length of the CDR3 is 15 residues. DNA of the CDR3: TGTGCCAGCAGCGTAGGGTTAGCGGGGGGCCGGGAGCAGTACTTC. It yields the protein CASSVGLAGGREQYF.

This clonotype was observed at least ten times. The gene calls are TRBV30 and TRBJ1-1, with 7 bases aligning to TRBD1. Losses at the gene ends were 4 bases for V and 4 bases for J; bases not matched to a gene: 6. The CDR3 totals 13 residues. Germline loops: CDR1 GTSNPN, CDR2 SVGIG (reference sequence). The CDR3 loop reads CAWNPTGPTEAFF. The CDR3 bases are TGTGCCTGGAACCCGACAGGGCCCACTGAAGCTTTCTTT.

J is TRBJ2-7 and V is TRBV5-1; maybe TRBD1 (6 bases). Germline CDR1 reads SGHRS; CDR2 reads YFSETQ. V was trimmed by 0 bases and J by 3 bases, leaving 19 bases between them. CDR3 length: 17 residues. The CDR3 protein is CASSLGRRAGTNYEQYF. The CDR3 nucleotides read TGCGCCAGCAGCTTGGGTCGTAGAGCAGGGACAAACTACGAGCAGTACTTC.